The source of this TCR beta chain is a study of OX40 agonist ivuxolimab in advanced cancers. Study-wide background: Patients in the trial were receiving intravenous ivuxolimab every 2 weeks, at doses of 0.01 to 10 mg/kg. Of mixed ages from about 20 to 80 and averaging approximately 60 years, the group was about 80% male.

With respect to this clone: Its antigen is undetermined.

Study findings and constraints: Some nonresponders additionally presented with little normalized T-cell clonal expansion.

Assay: immunoSEQ multiplex PCR; the TCRdb copy retains only in-frame clones and omits some. The sample shows under 80,000 clones, roughly 88% of them seen only once. The CDR3 length is 16 residues. The germline gives CDR1 SGHTA, CDR2 FQGNSA. V gave up 0 bases and J gave up 4 bases, with 14 bases separating them. This clonotype was sampled from an adult with an advanced solid tumor such as melanoma, head and neck, liver or kidney cancer. The sequencing here drew on CD4+ or CD8+ T cells sorted from blood, taken in a trial of the OX40 agonist ivuxolimab. V usage is TRBV7-2 and J usage is TRBJ2-3, with D possibly TRBD2 on 6 matching bases. Here the CDR3 DNA reads TGTGCCAGCAGCTTAGCCTTGGGGGGAGTGGCAGATACGCAGTATTTT. Residues: CASSLALGGVADTQYF.